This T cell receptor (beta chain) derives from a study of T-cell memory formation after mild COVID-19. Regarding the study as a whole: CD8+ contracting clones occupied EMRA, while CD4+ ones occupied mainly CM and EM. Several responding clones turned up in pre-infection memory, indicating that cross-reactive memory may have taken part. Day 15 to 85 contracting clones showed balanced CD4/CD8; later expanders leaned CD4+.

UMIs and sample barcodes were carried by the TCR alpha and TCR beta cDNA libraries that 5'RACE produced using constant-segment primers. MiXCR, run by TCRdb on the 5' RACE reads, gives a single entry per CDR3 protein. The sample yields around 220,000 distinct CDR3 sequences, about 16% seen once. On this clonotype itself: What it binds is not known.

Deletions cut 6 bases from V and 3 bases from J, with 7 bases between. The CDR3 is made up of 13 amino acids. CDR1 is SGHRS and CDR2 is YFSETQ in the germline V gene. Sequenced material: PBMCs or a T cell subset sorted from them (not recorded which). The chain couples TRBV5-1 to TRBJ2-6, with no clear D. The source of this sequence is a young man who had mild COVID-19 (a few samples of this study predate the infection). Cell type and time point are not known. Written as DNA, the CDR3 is TGCGCCAGCAAGGCGAGTGGGGCCAACGTCCTGACTTTC. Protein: CASKASGANVLTF.